Each of the 28 T cell receptor beta chains below was sequenced from the same sample in a study of T cells in Graves' hyperthyroidism and ophthalmopathy. There were TCR beta CDR3 regions amplified from RNA transcripts. RT-PCR in the first round (using the HTBI primer set) targeted the TCR CDR3. TCRdb re-derived calls from the multiplex PCR reads in MiXCR, one entry per CDR3 protein. The sample yields around 690,000 distinct CDR3 sequences, about a fifth seen once. Sequenced input: blood. These TCRs come from a man aged 25-45 years with Graves' ophthalmopathy.

This clonotype was picked up many times. V is TRBV5-1 and J is TRBJ2-7; 7 nucleotides line up with TRBD1. CDR3 size: 13 residues. V dropped 2 bases and J dropped 5; count of bases not matched to a gene: 4. Germline assignment: CDR1 SGHRS and CDR2 YFSETQ. CDR3: CASSLPGTDEQYF. CDR3 coding DNA: TGCGCCAGCAGCTTACCCGGGACAGACGAGCAGTACTTC.

This clonotype was seen more than once but under ten times. This chain joins TRBV6-6 and TRBJ2-7, with D possibly being TRBD1 (5 bases). The germline V gene has CDR1 MNHNY and CDR2 SVGAGI (reference sequence). Trimming stripped 2 bases from V and 3 bases from J, with 14 bases between. The CDR3 loop spans 15 amino acids. The DNA for the CDR3 is TGTGCCAGCAGTTACGGTACCCAGGGCCGCTACGAGCAGTACTTC. The encoded protein is CASSYGTQGRYEQYF.

As for this clonotype: The CDR3 carries no conserved terminal phenylalanine or tryptophan, so it likely arises from a read error. The chain carries TRBV28 and TRBJ1-4; 7 bases align to TRBD1. The CDR3 runs to 16 residues. V was clipped by 6 bases and J by 8 bases; unmatched bases: 15. The germline CDR1 and CDR2 sequences are MDHEN and SYDVKM. The CDR3, as DNA: TGTGCCAGCAGCTTGCAAAAGCACCAGGGGGAGGAAAAACTGTTTCTT. Translated: CASSLQKHQGEEKLFL.

CDR3 bases: TGTGCCAGCAGCCTAACCGGGACTAGCGGGAGTCTGTACTTC. This sequence encodes CASSLTGTSGSLYF. The chain is built from TRBV11-1 and TRBJ2-5; 14 positions match TRBD2. This CDR3 contains 14 residues. V shed 5 bases, J shed 13 bases, and the junction held 9 bases outside the gene matches. Germline V CDR1 and CDR2: SGHAT, FQDESV (reference sequence).

The DNA for the CDR3 is TGTGCCAGCAGCTTGAGGGGGGCAGGGAGGACCGGGGAGCTGTTTTTT. Translation gives CASSLRGAGRTGELFF. The chain combines TRBV5-4 with TRBJ2-2; either TRBD1 or TRBD2 may fit D (6 bases each). This CDR3 is built from 16 residues. Germline values: CDR1 SGHNT, CDR2 YYREEE (reference sequence). Trimming took off 1 base at V and 5 bases at J, with 15 bases between the two ends.

This clonotype was found many times. The chain links TRBV7-9 to TRBJ2-1; no firm D call. Germline V CDR1 and CDR2: SEHNR, FQNEAQ (reference sequence). The CDR3 loop spans 12 amino acids. V was trimmed by 1 base and J by 7 bases, leaving 5 bases between them. CDR3 nucleotides: TGTGCCAGCAGCTTAGTGGCTAATGAGCAGTTCTTC. This gives the protein CASSLVANEQFF.

The table lists this clonotype with many counts. The genes are TRBV28 and TRBJ1-3, with D unclear. Germline V gene data show CDR1 as MDHEN and CDR2 as SYDVKM. CDR3 size: 14 residues. Trimming pared 3 bases from V and 0 bases from J, leaving 6 bases between. Here the CDR3 DNA reads TGTGCCAGCAGTTTTCGGAGCTCTGGAAACACCATATATTTT. Its protein is CASSFRSSGNTIYF.

Ten or more counts support this clonotype. The chain joins TRBV7-6 to TRBJ2-1, with a tentative D call TRBD1 (6 bases). Trimming removed 5 bases at V and 8 bases at J, with 13 bases between. Per germline, CDR1 SGHVS and CDR2 FNYEAQ. This CDR3 has 13 amino acids. As DNA, the CDR3 is TGTGCCAGCAGCCGAGACAGGCGCGATGAGCAGTTCTTC. Amino acid sequence: CASSRDRRDEQFF.

The chain recombines TRBV18 with TRBJ2-7; 9 positions match TRBD1. The CDR3 consists of 13 residues. With 7 bases clipped from V and 7 bases from J, the junction kept 8 bases outside the gene matches. Per the germline V gene, CDR1 is KGHSH and CDR2 is LQKENI. CDR3 in DNA: TGTGCCAGCTGCCGGACAGGGGAGGTTGAGCAGTACTTC. Translating gives CASCRTGEVEQYF.

V usage is TRBV6-5 and J usage is TRBJ2-2; 8 bases align to TRBD2. CDR1 and CDR2 from the germline V gene are MNHEY and SVGAGI. The CDR3 sequence is 17 residues long. The J segment lost 8 bases and the V segment lost 2 bases, leaving 13 bases of the junction unmatched. In DNA form, the CDR3 reads TGTGCCAGCAGTTACGAGGGGTTCCGGGGGGGGGCAGGGGAGCTGTTTTTT. Translated: CASSYEGFRGGAGELFF.

This clonotype was seen at least ten times. V and J are TRBV11-2 and TRBJ1-4, with D possibly matching TRBD1 (5 bases). Trimming removed 5 bases from V and 0 bases from J, with 13 bases in between. CDR3 length equals 16 residues. The germline gives CDR1 SGHAT, CDR2 FQNNGV. For the CDR3, the DNA is TGTGCCAGCAGCCCCTCGTACAGGTCAACTAATGAAAAACTGTTTTTT. Encoded protein: CASSPSYRSTNEKLFF.

This clonotype showed up just a few times. This sequence joins TRBV10-3 and TRBJ2-5; TRBD1 matches at 7 bases. Germline V gives CDR1 ENHRY, CDR2 SYGVKD. Trimming took 6 bases from V and 4 from J; bases not matched to a gene: 8. This CDR3 has 14 amino acids. CDR3 region: CAISGTVGSETQYF. The CDR3 DNA is TGTGCCATCAGCGGGACAGTAGGATCAGAGACCCAGTACTTC.

Concerning this clonotype itself: A read error may explain this, as a much larger clone is one base away. V and J are TRBV10-3 and TRBJ1-5; D gene ambiguous. The germline gives CDR1 ENHRY, CDR2 SYGVKD. The CDR3 runs to 15 residues. V lost 2 bases to trimming and J lost 0 bases, with 8 bases between them. The CDR3: CAISEVGYSNQPQHF. The CDR3 region has the DNA TGTGCCATCAGTGAGGTCGGTTATAGCAATCAGCCCCAGCATTTT.

This clonotype appeared a few times. The rearrangement links TRBV19 to TRBJ2-7; D not certain. Germline CDR1 reads LNHDA; CDR2 reads SQIVND (reference sequence). The V and J ends lost 5 bases and 7 bases respectively, with 18 bases between them. CDR3 size: 14 residues. The DNA of the CDR3 is TGTGCCAGTAGTCCACGGAGACTCTTTGGAGAGCAGTACTTC. Protein: CASSPRRLFGEQYF.

The chain has TRBV30 and TRBJ2-7, with 10 bases that match TRBD1. J was trimmed by 3 bases and V by 7 bases; bases with no gene match: 15. Germline CDR1 and CDR2: GTSNPN and SVGIG (reference sequence). The CDR3 is made up of 16 amino acids. CDR3 sequence (DNA): TGTGCCTTCGGGACAGGGGAATGGCGGGGCGACTACGAGCAGTACTTC. Its translation is CAFGTGEWRGDYEQYF.

J is TRBJ2-2 and V is TRBV6-5; D ambiguous. Germline CDR1 reads MNHEY; CDR2 reads SVGAGI. The CDR3 loop spans 16 amino acids. Trimming left V 0 bases short and J 2 bases short, with 10 bases between. The CDR3 region has the DNA TGTGCCAGCAGTTACTCGAACAGACCCAACACCGGGGAGCTGTTTTTT. Translation gives CASSYSNRPNTGELFF.

J is TRBJ2-3 and V is TRBV28, with 8 positions matching TRBD2. The V gene end was trimmed by 10 bases and the J gene end by 0 bases; junction bases not matched to a gene: 6. CDR1 and CDR2 (germline): MDHEN, SYDVKM. The CDR3 runs to 14 residues. CDR3 DNA sequence: TGTGCCACCGGGGGGGTCTCTAGCACAGATACGCAGTATTTT. This sequence encodes CATGGVSSTDTQYF.

This clonotype was detected only a few times. V usage is TRBV5-8 and J usage is TRBJ2-3; 7 bases fit TRBD1. Germline loops: CDR1 SGHTS, CDR2 YDEGEE. Trimming cost V 1 base and J 4 bases; bases outside gene matches: 6. The CDR3 is 15 amino acids. The CDR3 loop reads CASSLLTGDPDTQYF. CDR3 DNA: TGTGCCAGCAGCTTGCTAACAGGGGACCCAGATACGCAGTATTTT. The full variable domain, with the rest looked up from reference TRBV5-8 and TRBJ2-3, is EAGVTQSPTHLIKTRGQQATLRCSPISGHTSVYWYQQALGLGLQFLLWYDEGEERNRGNFPPRFSGRQFPNYSSELNVNALELEDSALYLCASSLLTGDPDTQYFGPGTRLTVL.

The V gene is TRBV29-1, the J gene TRBJ1-2; possibly TRBD1 for D (6 bases). The V end was cut by 0 bases, the J end by 3 bases, with 11 bases between. The CDR3 sequence is 14 residues long. Per germline, CDR1 SQVTM and CDR2 ANQGSEA. The CDR3 is CSVEEGAGDYGYTF. In DNA, the CDR3 is TGCAGCGTTGAAGAGGGCGCAGGGGACTATGGCTACACCTTC.

This chain uses TRBV3-1 with TRBJ1-3; weak D call: TRBD1 (5 bases). V lost 1 base to trimming and J lost 2 bases, with 15 bases between them. The CDR3 is 17 residues long. Per germline, CDR1 LGHDT and CDR2 YNNKEL (reference sequence). The CDR3 DNA is TGTGCCAGCAGCCAAGCTGTCGGGGGTCGTACTGGAAACACCATATATTTT. This encodes CASSQAVGGRTGNTIYF.

This clonotype was counted a few times. The chain links TRBV3-1 to TRBJ1-1, with D possibly being TRBD1 (6 bases). Per germline, CDR1 LGHDT and CDR2 YNNKEL (reference sequence). V was trimmed by 3 bases and J by 6 bases, leaving 14 bases between them. CDR3 size: 14 residues. CDR3 amino acids: CASSHFGTPSEAFF. The DNA for the CDR3 is TGTGCCAGCAGCCACTTCGGGACACCGTCTGAAGCTTTCTTT.

The CDR3: CASSLPVLSGNTIYF. CDR3 bases: TGTGCCAGCAGCTTGCCGGTATTGTCTGGAAACACCATATATTTT. The genes are TRBV11-2 and TRBJ1-3; D is ambiguous. V shed 3 bases and J shed 1 base, with 10 bases lying between them. CDR3 length: 15 residues. Germline V gives CDR1 SGHAT, CDR2 FQNNGV.

V gene TRBV5-1 combines with J gene TRBJ2-7; 9 nucleotides align to TRBD2. Germline loops: CDR1 SGHRS, CDR2 YFSETQ. The CDR3 length is 18 residues. With 0 bases clipped from V and 3 bases from J, the junction kept 13 bases outside the gene matches. CDR3 nucleotides: TGCGCCAGCAGCTTGGGGACTAAGCGGGAGGTTACGGACTACGAGCAGTACTTC. This encodes CASSLGTKREVTDYEQYF.

This clonotype was detected a few times. This chain links TRBV2 with TRBJ2-4; D not resolved. Germline V gene data show CDR1 as SNHLY and CDR2 as FYNNEI. CDR3 length: 15 amino acids. V shed 10 bases and J shed 0 bases, with 16 bases lying between them. DNA of the CDR3: TGTGCCATCTCGGCAGATAAGATAGCCAAAAACATTCAGTACTTC. Protein: CAISADKIAKNIQYF.

This clonotype was observed a handful of times. The chain is built from TRBV7-9 and TRBJ1-5; D might be TRBD1 (5 bases). Germline lookup yields CDR1 SEHNR and CDR2 FQNEAQ (reference sequence). V was pared by 5 bases and J by 7 bases, with 18 bases between. The CDR3 runs 15 residues. The CDR3 here is CASSLSGGVGQPQHF. The CDR3 nucleotides read TGTGCCAGCAGCCTGAGTGGGGGGGTAGGACAGCCCCAGCATTTT.

V is TRBV4-2 and J is TRBJ2-1; 11 bases align to TRBD2. The CDR3 is 17 amino acids. V lost 0 bases and J lost 7; bases outside the gene matches: 8. CDR1 is LGHNA, CDR2 YNFKEQ, per germline. The CDR3 region has the DNA TGTGCCAGCAGCCAAGATCGAGGGGCTAGCGGGGGGAATGAGCAGTTCTTC. Protein: CASSQDRGASGGNEQFF.

The chain couples TRBV6-1 to TRBJ2-1, with D possibly TRBD2 on 7 matching bases. The germline gives CDR1 MNHNS, CDR2 SASEGT. The CDR3 consists of 16 residues. V dropped 7 bases and J dropped 8 bases, with 24 bases sitting between them. For the CDR3, the DNA is TGTGCCAGCATTAAAATGACTAGCCCGAGGGGGGATGAGCAGTTCTTC. Protein sequence: CASIKMTSPRGDEQFF.

For the CDR3, the DNA is TGTGCCAGCAGCACTACCGGGGAACAGCCCCAGCATTTT. Translated: CASSTTGEQPQHF. The J gene is TRBJ1-5, the V gene TRBV7-9; D is ambiguous. Trimming took off 5 bases at V and 7 bases at J, with 12 bases between the two ends. The CDR3 spans 13 residues. Germline loops: CDR1 SEHNR, CDR2 FQNEAQ (reference sequence). The entire variable domain, with the rest obtained from reference TRBV7-9 and TRBJ1-5, is as follows: DTGVSQNPRHKITKRGQNVTFRCDPISEHNRLYWYRQTLGQGPEFLTYFQNEAQLEKSRLLSDRFSAERPKGSFSTLEIQRTEQGDSAMYLCASSTTGEQPQHFGDGTRLSIL.